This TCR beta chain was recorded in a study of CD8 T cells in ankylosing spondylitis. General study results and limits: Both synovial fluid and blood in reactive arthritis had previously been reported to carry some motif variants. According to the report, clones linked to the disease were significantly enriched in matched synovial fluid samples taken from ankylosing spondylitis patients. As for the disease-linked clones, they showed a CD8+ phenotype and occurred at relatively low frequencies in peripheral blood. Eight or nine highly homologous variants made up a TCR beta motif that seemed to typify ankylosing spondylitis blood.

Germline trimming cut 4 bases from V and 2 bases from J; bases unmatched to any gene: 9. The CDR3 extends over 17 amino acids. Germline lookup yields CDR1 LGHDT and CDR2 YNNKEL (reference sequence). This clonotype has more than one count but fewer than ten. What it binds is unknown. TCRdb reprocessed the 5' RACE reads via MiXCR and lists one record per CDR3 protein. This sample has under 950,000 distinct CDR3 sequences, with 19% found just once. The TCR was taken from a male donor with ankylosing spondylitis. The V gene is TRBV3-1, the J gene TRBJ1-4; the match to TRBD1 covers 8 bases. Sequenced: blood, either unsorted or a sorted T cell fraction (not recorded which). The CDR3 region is CASSLGQGLRTNEKLFF. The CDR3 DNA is TGTGCCAGCAGCCTCGGACAGGGTCTGAGGACTAATGAAAAACTGTTTTTT.